What follows is one TCR beta chain and its context. Its antigen remains undetermined. One base away there is no much larger clone; base qualities are not given. Taken from cysteine to phenylalanine, the CDR3 has 13 residues. The sequence is cut down to CDR3 DNA, 39 bases in frame from base 1. Trimming takes 5 bases off V and 5 bases off J; junction bases not matched to a gene: 2. The germline V gene (reference sequence) specifies GTSNPN as CDR1 and SVGIG as CDR2. The time point label for this specimen denotes: baseline before first vaccination. The vaccinee samples were drawn from two UK trials, COV001 and COV002, one of which was a single-blind randomized controlled phase 2/3 trial testing AZD1222 (ChAdOx1 nCoV-19) in healthy adults. Trial participant PBMC samples were collected at day 0 and day 28 after the second dose for TCRbeta chain sequencing. The CDR3 regions of human TCRbeta chains were analyzed by immunosequencing. On the study's bioinformatics: Repertoire TCRs were checked for matches against a reference library of SARS-CoV-2-specific TCRs that had been generated using the MIRA antigen-specificity platform. Breadth was defined as the fraction of unique TCRs that were SARS-CoV-2-associated, and depth was defined as the fraction of total T cells that were SARS-CoV-2-associated. Using the MIRA data, each spike-specific TCR was assigned both to the spike region to which the TCR was reactive and to a CD4 or CD8 class. Log10-transformed breadth and depth values were compared by one-way ANOVA with Sidak's multiple comparisons tests. The table comes from immuneACCESS by way of TCRdb, which keeps in-frame sequences with V and J called. Part of the clones is missing from these tables; in studies checked, under half for an unresolved V gene and the rest for unknown reasons. V, J and clone size were drawn from that table, and D and trimming were deduced from the DNA. For this sample the table gives 95,000 to 150,000 clones, of which about nine tenths were detected only once. The biggest ten clones account for roughly 7.8% of the sample.

This sample was included in a study of T cell responses to AZD1222 COVID-19 vaccine (dated by TCRdb to the early 2020s). With regard to the full study: AZD1222 recipients given second doses at about 4 weeks or at about 12 weeks were pooled, since spike-specific TCR depth and breadth were not found to differ between the two schedules. TCR sequencing was performed for 230 to 250 trial participants, of whom 200 to 210 were given two doses of AZD1222 and 26 were given two doses of MenACWY control vaccine. Enrollment into the trials was organized by age into subgroups of 18-55, 56-69 and 70-plus years, and those subgroups contained roughly 150, 30 and 60 TCR-sequenced participants, respectively.

Broader findings and caveats from the paper: Most participants were white British and females outnumbered males, and the authors suggested that clonal diversity may have been underestimated. Reportedly, almost half of the unique spike-specific TCRs recognized epitopes lying outside the regions that are mutated in the B.1.351 and B.1.1.7 variants. Conclusions about previously exposed vaccinees are limited, since just five or six AZD1222 recipients were seropositive for SARS-CoV-2 at baseline. CD4 TCRs associated with the vaccine covered the entire spike protein, and the dominant responses were in regions 160-218 and 743-854. In the small 56-69-year group, the increase in depth fell short of significance, most likely because of low power. A significant rise in spike-specific TCR breadth and depth was observed after two AZD1222 doses relative to day 0 and relative to MenACWY recipients. Because no samples from the day 14 peak response were available, repertoires could be characterized only after the peak T cell response.

Sequencing was performed on peripheral blood, taken on day 0 of AZD1222 vaccination. The TCR sequence derives from an adult in good health. The chain is encoded by TRBV30 joined to TRBJ2-1; 11 central nucleotides agree with TRBD2. The DNA sequence follows: TGTGCCTGGGCGGGACTAGCGGACAATGAGCAGTTCTTC. This is translated as CAWAGLADNEQFF.